The entry below gives a single T cell receptor (beta chain) sequence along with its context. What it binds is unknown. The germline V gene encodes CDR1 SNHLY and CDR2 FYNNEI. Unmatched junction bases numbered 6, after V lost 5 bases and J lost 4 bases. The CDR3 runs 17 residues. These data come from a study of immune evolution from preneoplasia to lung adenocarcinoma. Study outcomes and limitations: KRAS-mutant nodules had the highest T cell clonality. Top clone frequencies peaked in normal lung, apparently declining through invasive adenocarcinoma. Clonality was highest in normal lung, lower in later-stage lesions apparently.

Here immunoSEQ multiplex PCR was the method, and the copy in TCRdb shows in-frame clones only, minus some. This sample has some 5,000 clones, with around four fifths found just once. After pathologic assessment, macro-dissection selected premalignant or tumor cells for extraction. Sample: FFPE minimally invasive lung adenocarcinoma tissue. J is TRBJ2-2 and V is TRBV2; TRBD2 agrees at 14 bases. This clonotype was sampled from a person between 70 and 80 years old with lung adenocarcinoma. CDR3 sequence reads: CASSRLAGGPGTGELFF. CDR3 sequence (DNA): TGTGCCAGCAGTCGACTAGCGGGAGGGCCCGGCACCGGGGAGCTGTTTTTT.